Following are 6 T cell receptor beta chains from one sample sequenced in a study of cytomegalovirus exposure and HLA in healthy donors. The PCR was carried out with 60 Vbeta primers and 13 Jbeta primers. TCRdb's copy holds only in-frame clones and misses some; the assay was immunoSEQ multiplex PCR. This table holds approximately 120,000 clones, 60% to 85% found once. The sample was PBMCs. These receptors were collected from a middle-aged woman in good health and CMV-seronegative.

The V and J genes are TRBV4-3 and TRBJ2-3; the match to TRBD2 covers 11 bases. Germline V gives CDR1 LGHNA, CDR2 YSLEER. The trim removed 0 bases at V and 4 bases at J, leaving 6 bases unmatched. The CDR3 runs 17 residues. The CDR3 region has the DNA TGCGCCAGCAGCCAAGAAGCCCTAGCGGGAGGTGCAGATACGCAGTATTTT. It codes for CASSQEALAGGADTQYF.

J is TRBJ1-5 and V is TRBV6-5; TRBD1 aligns across 8 bases. This CDR3 spans 14 amino acids. CDR1 and CDR2 (germline): MNHEY, SVGAGI. Trimming took 6 bases from V and 7 from J; bases not matched to a gene: 8. The chain's CDR3 is CASSPGGGPQPQHF. The CDR3 region has the DNA TGTGCCAGCAGCCCAGGGGGCGGACCGCAGCCCCAGCATTTT.

This clone has more than one count but fewer than ten. The V call is TRBV18, the J call TRBJ2-7; maybe TRBD2 (5 bases). This CDR3 spans 15 amino acids. With 3 bases removed from V and 2 bases from J, the gap between germline ends came to 14 bases. Germline CDR1 reads KGHSH; CDR2 reads LQKENI. CDR3: CASSPPGSSAYEQYF. Written as DNA, the CDR3 is TGTGCCAGCTCACCGCCGGGATCAAGTGCCTACGAGCAGTACTTC.

The chain combines TRBV6-5 with TRBJ2-7; 7 bases line up with TRBD1. CDR3 size: 13 residues. J was trimmed by 2 bases and V by 6 bases; bases with no gene match: 4. The germline V gene encodes CDR1 MNHEY and CDR2 SVGAGI. The CDR3 DNA reads TGTGCCAGCAGGGAGAGGGGGCCCTACGAGCAGTACTTC. Protein sequence: CASRERGPYEQYF.

This CDR3 reads CASSLRSVLAQSSYNEQFF. Here the CDR3 DNA reads TGTGCCAGCAGCTTGCGTTCGGTTTTAGCCCAGAGCTCCTACAATGAGCAGTTCTTC. The chain has TRBV7-9 and TRBJ2-1; D is undetermined. CDR1 is SEHNR, CDR2 FQNEAQ, per germline (reference sequence). There are 19 residues in the CDR3. The V gene lost 3 bases and the J gene lost 0 bases, with 21 bases spanning the gap.

The chain combines TRBV11-2 with TRBJ1-1; TRBD1 might be the D (5 bases). The CDR3 has 15 amino acids. Germline V CDR1 and CDR2: SGHAT, FQNNGV. The V and J ends lost 0 bases and 1 base respectively, with 9 bases between them. As DNA, the CDR3 is TGTGCCAGCAGCTTAGATCCAGGGTCGAACACTGAAGCTTTCTTT. This translates into CASSLDPGSNTEAFF.